This T cell receptor beta chain derives from a study of OX40 agonist ivuxolimab in advanced cancers. Context from the whole study: Ivuxolimab was a fully human IgG2 agonistic monoclonal antibody targeting the costimulatory receptor OX40 (CD134). Intravenous ivuxolimab was administered to patients every 2 weeks at six dose levels: 0.01, 0.1, 0.3, 1.5, 3 and 10 mg/kg. Among the approximately 54 dose-escalation patients, about 20 had hepatocellular carcinoma, some 15 melanoma, 9 renal cell carcinoma and 9 head and neck cancer. The dose-escalation cohort was around 84% male with a mean age of about 60 years, ranging from roughly 23 to 90. Patients were allowed to have had prior anti-PD-1, anti-PD-L1 or anti-CTLA-4 therapy, and approximately 40% of the dose-escalation patients had been treated with checkpoint inhibitors. Three dose-escalation patients achieved partial responses, one with hepatocellular carcinoma and two with cutaneous melanoma. The point of sequencing TCRbeta in the periphery was to test whether ivuxolimab changed TCR sequence diversity and drove clonal T-cell expansion. The paper reports the monotherapy dose-escalation portion (N of about 52 patients) of the phase I ivuxolimab trial.

Results and caveats for the whole study, not just this receptor: After ivuxolimab, expanded clones were on average more numerous among CD8+ T cells than among CD4+ T cells. Low levels of normalized T-cell clonal expansion were also shown by some nonresponding patients. The antigen specificity of the peripheral T cells that underwent clonal expansion was not determined. In the 0.1-3.0 mg/kg groups, partial responders were among the patients with the lowest normalized peripheral clonal expansion, particularly in CD8+ T cells. At doses from 0.1 to 3.0 mg/kg, clonal expansion was seen in both CD4+ and CD8+ blood T cells between baseline and week 6.

The CDR3 covers 12 residues, taking in both the cysteine and the phenylalanine. Only the CDR3 DNA is retained, 36 bases long and in frame from the first base. Patients with autoimmune disease history or receiving systemic immunosuppression were excluded from the trial. Peripheral blood for TCR sequencing was drawn from every dose cohort at baseline, at cycle 4 day 1 and at cycle 7 day 1. The samples were drawn from a first-in-human, open-label, multicenter phase I dose-escalation trial of ivuxolimab. Adults with locally advanced or metastatic melanoma, renal cell carcinoma, hepatocellular carcinoma or head and neck squamous cell carcinoma were enrolled in the trial. CD4+ and CD8+ T cells were sorted separately from peripheral blood before TCR sequencing. Of note for this clone: Its antigen has not been determined. No much larger clone is present one base from it, and per-base qualities are unavailable.

Genomic DNA was isolated from the sorted cells so that the TCRbeta CDR3 region could be sequenced. The immunoSEQ Assay was used to sequence the TCRbeta CDR3 regions. Entries here come from immuneACCESS through TCRdb and include only in-frame sequences with V and J called. Some clones fail to appear in such tables; in the studies checked, an unresolved V gene covers under half of the shortfall, and the cause of the remainder is unknown. This sample holds 70,000 to 90,000 clones; around four fifths were observed only once. Around 2% of the sample rests with the top ten. The sample here was CD4+ or CD8+ T cells sorted from blood, taken in a trial of the OX40 agonist ivuxolimab. The chain links TRBV12-2 with TRBJ2-3; the table's TRBD1 call for D was not verified on the DNA. TRBV12-2 is annotated as a pseudogene. The receptor comes from an adult with an advanced solid tumor such as melanoma, head and neck, liver or kidney cancer. The nucleotides read TGTGCAAGTCGCTTGGCCACAGATACGCAGTATTTT. Translated, this is CASRLATDTQYF.